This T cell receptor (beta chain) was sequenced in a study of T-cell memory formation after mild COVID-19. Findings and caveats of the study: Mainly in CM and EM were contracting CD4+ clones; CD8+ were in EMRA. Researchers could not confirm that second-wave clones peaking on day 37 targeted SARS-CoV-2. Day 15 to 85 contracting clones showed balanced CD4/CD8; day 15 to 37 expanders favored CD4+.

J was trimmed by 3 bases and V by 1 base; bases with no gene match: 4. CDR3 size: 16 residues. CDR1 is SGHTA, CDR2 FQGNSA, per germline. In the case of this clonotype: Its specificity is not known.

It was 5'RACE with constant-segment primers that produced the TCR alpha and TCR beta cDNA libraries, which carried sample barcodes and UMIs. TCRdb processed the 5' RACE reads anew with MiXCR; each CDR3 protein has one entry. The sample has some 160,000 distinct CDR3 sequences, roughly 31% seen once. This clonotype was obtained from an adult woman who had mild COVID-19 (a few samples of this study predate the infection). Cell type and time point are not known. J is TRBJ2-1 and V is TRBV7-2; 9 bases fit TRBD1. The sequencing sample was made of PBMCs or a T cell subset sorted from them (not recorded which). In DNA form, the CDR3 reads TGTGCCAGCAGCTTAGTGGTGGGACAGGGCTACAATGAGCAGTTCTTC. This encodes CASSLVVGQGYNEQFF.